The following is a T cell receptor beta chain sequence with its context. Repertoires were generated with immunoSEQ multiplex PCR, while TCRdb's copy carries only in-frame clones and drops some. The repertoire holds 400,000 to 450,000 clones, with 85% to 90% as singletons. V dropped 7 bases and J dropped 4; count of bases not matched to a gene: 5. The length of the CDR3 is 13 residues. CDR1 is MDHEN and CDR2 is SYDVKM in the germline V gene. This record belongs to a study of blood T cell repertoires in COVID-19. Study overall: T cells, B-cell-depleted T cells, or PBMCs provided the cDNA or gDNA that served as material.

All enrollees were roughly 18 to 90 years old and from under 25 US areas. Recovered status in Cohort 3 required two negative PCRs, clearance, or symptom resolution. The chain combines TRBV28 with TRBJ2-7; 9 nucleotides agree with TRBD1. Sequenced material: PBMCs or T cells enriched from blood (not recorded which). This TCR was recovered from a man aged 25 to 45 who had recovered from COVID-19. Here the CDR3 reads CASTPGQGYEQYF. The CDR3 bases are TGTGCCAGCACTCCGGGACAGGGATACGAGCAGTACTTC.